These 12 T cell receptor beta chains share one sample of origin, sequenced in a study of T-cell reconstitution after alpha-beta-depleted transplantation in children. Unique molecular identifiers were incorporated during preparation of the TCRbeta library. TCRdb re-called the PCR reads through MiXCR, storing one row per CDR3 protein. The sample comprises under 100,000 distinct CDR3 sequences, 15% to 17% of which are singletons, and roughly 21% rests with the top ten. This specimen was PBMCs, mostly from graft donor cells, taken 180 days after TCRalphabeta/CD19-depleted stem cell transplant. These receptors were taken from a male patient between 2 and 15 years old who had a stem cell transplant for acute lymphoblastic leukemia, so the T cells may come from the graft donor.

Written as DNA, the CDR3 is TGTGCCAGCAGCGGGGTGGGGGGTACTGAAGCTTTCTTT. This codes for CASSGVGGTEAFF. The rearrangement links TRBV6-1 to TRBJ1-1, with a tentative D call TRBD1 (5 bases). The V gene lost 6 bases and the J gene lost 5 bases, with 13 bases spanning the gap. CDR3 size: 13 residues. The V gene's germline CDR1 is MNHNS and CDR2 SASEGT.

This clonotype was seen repeatedly, ten times or more. The gene calls are TRBV7-6 and TRBJ2-3; no firm D call. Between the trimmed V and J ends, which lost 1 base and 2 bases, there was a span of 16 bases. Germline CDR1 SGHVS, CDR2 FNYEAQ. This CDR3 region has 17 residues. CDR3 in DNA: TGTGCCAGCAGCTTAGGGTTCTCCGTACTATTCACAGATACGCAGTATTTT. Translated, it gives CASSLGFSVLFTDTQYF.

A word on this clonotype: The junction and the germline gene differ at one end; a read error may be behind it. The rearrangement uses TRBV5-1 and TRBJ2-1, with TRBD1 matching 8 bases. This CDR3 has 16 residues. Looked up from germline, CDR1 is SGHRS and CDR2 is YFSETQ. The CDR3 loop is CASSLGWDRLNHEPFF. The CDR3 coding sequence is TGCGCCAGCAGCCTAGGATGGGACAGGTTGAATCATGAGCCGTTCTTC.

V is TRBV10-3 and J is TRBJ2-7; no definite D call. Germline-derived CDR1 and CDR2 are ENHRY and SYGVKD. The CDR3 runs to 14 residues. Between the trimmed V and J ends, which lost 9 bases and 4 bases, there was a span of 19 bases. CDR3 residues: CAMSPGLGLYEQYF. The CDR3 bases are TGTGCCATGAGCCCCGGGCTCGGGTTATACGAGCAGTACTTC.

The chain has TRBV5-1 and TRBJ2-1; no definite D call. Germline lookup yields CDR1 SGHRS and CDR2 YFSETQ. V was pared by 3 bases and J by 5 bases, with 9 bases between. This CDR3 has 13 amino acids. CDR3 coding DNA: TGCGCCAGCAGCTATAACCTAGACAATGAGCAGTTCTTC. It is translated as CASSYNLDNEQFF.

The J gene is TRBJ1-5, the V gene TRBV12-3 or TRBV12-4; TRBD1 might be the D (6 bases). The CDR3 loop spans 18 amino acids. V dropped 2 bases and J dropped 7 bases, with 24 bases sitting between them. The CDR3 here is CASSLPTRHREEWQPQHF. CDR3 in DNA: TGTGCCAGCAGTTTACCTACCCGGCACAGGGAGGAGTGGCAGCCCCAGCATTTT.

The gene calls are TRBV13 and TRBJ2-7; either TRBD1 or TRBD2 may supply D (5 bases each). The CDR3 is 16 amino acids. The V gene lost 1 base and the J gene lost 0 bases, with 13 bases spanning the gap. From germline, CDR1 is PRHDT and CDR2 FYEKMQ (reference sequence). CDR3 in amino acids: CASSLVGAGSSYEQYF. CDR3 DNA: TGTGCCAGCAGCTTAGTTGGGGCGGGTAGCTCCTACGAGCAGTACTTC.

This clonotype was counted at least ten times. The rearrangement uses TRBV5-1 and TRBJ2-1, with a tentative D call TRBD1 (6 bases). CDR1 SGHRS and CDR2 YFSETQ come from the germline V gene. There are 14 residues in the CDR3. V was pared by 0 bases and J by 4 bases, with 8 bases between. The CDR3, as DNA: TGCGCCAGCAGCTTGGGCAGGGGTTACAATGAGCAGTTCTTC. This encodes CASSLGRGYNEQFF.

The V call is TRBV6-2 or TRBV6-3, the J call TRBJ1-5; 8 positions agree with TRBD1. CDR3 length equals 13 residues. The germline CDR1 and CDR2 sequences are MNHEY and SVGEGT. Trimming at V came to 10 bases and at J to 3 bases, leaving 5 bases not matched to a gene. The CDR3, as DNA: TGTGCCACTGACAGGGGTTTCAATCAGCCCCAGCATTTT. As protein: CATDRGFNQPQHF.

This chain connects TRBV7-9 to TRBJ1-1, with D tentatively TRBD1 (6 bases). Trimming stripped 5 bases from V and 1 base from J, with 17 bases between. The CDR3 is 16 amino acids. CDR1 SEHNR and CDR2 FQNEAQ come from the germline V gene (reference sequence). The chain's CDR3 is CASSPRAGQSNTEAFF. Here the CDR3 DNA reads TGTGCCAGCAGCCCAAGGGCCGGACAGTCGAACACTGAAGCTTTCTTT.

This clonotype was recorded a few times. V gene TRBV7-9 combines with J gene TRBJ1-2; TRBD1 agrees at 7 bases. The germline V gene has CDR1 SEHNR and CDR2 FQNEAQ (reference sequence). The CDR3 is made up of 15 amino acids. With 2 bases clipped from V and 1 base from J, the junction kept 4 bases outside the gene matches. The CDR3 protein is CASSLSDRDNYGYTF. The CDR3 DNA reads as TGTGCCAGCAGCTTAAGTGACAGGGATAACTATGGCTACACCTTC.

This clonotype was seen a few times. The chain uses TRBV28 and TRBJ1-6; TRBD1 matches at 8 bases. Germline CDR1 is MDHEN and CDR2 is SYDVKM. The CDR3 runs 20 residues. J gave up 8 bases and V 3 bases, and 21 bases lay outside the gene matches. CDR3 region: CASSFSIRTGSRLSDSPLHF. The CDR3, as DNA: TGTGCCAGCAGTTTCTCGATACGGACAGGGTCCCGGTTATCGGATTCACCCCTCCACTTT.